These 18 T cell receptor beta chains were all obtained from the same sample, sequenced in a study of blood T cells in healthy people across ages. Next came a second PCR, run for about 7 to 12 cycles, which used a sample-barcoded 5' primer along with a J-beta primer mix. Via MiXCR, TCRdb re-called the 5' RACE reads, giving one row per CDR3 protein. The sample has 2 million or so distinct CDR3 sequences, just under 50% seen once. Material for sequencing was blood. The source of these receptors is a woman aged 40 to 49 in good health.

V is TRBV29-1 and J is TRBJ2-5; D may be TRBD2 (6 bases). This CDR3 has 12 amino acids. CDR1 is SQVTM, CDR2 ANQGSEA, per germline. Trimming removed 4 bases at V and 7 bases at J, with 13 bases between. For the CDR3, the DNA is TGCAGCGTTGTGGAGGTCGGGGGGACCCAGTACTTC. It codes for CSVVEVGGTQYF.

The chain has TRBV20-1 and TRBJ2-3; D could derive from TRBD1 or TRBD2 (5 bases each). V dropped 6 bases and J dropped 1 base, with 14 bases sitting between them. CDR1 and CDR2 from the germline V gene are DFQATT and SNEGSKA (reference sequence). This CDR3 is 14 amino acids long. The CDR3 here is CSACRDGGTDTQYF. In DNA form, the CDR3 reads TGCAGTGCGTGTAGGGACGGCGGCACAGATACGCAGTATTTT.

This clonotype was counted only a few times. The chain is built from TRBV7-6 and TRBJ2-7; 11 nucleotides line up with TRBD2. Germline CDR1 SGHVS, CDR2 FNYEAQ. The V gene end was trimmed by 1 base and the J gene end by 9 bases; junction bases not matched to a gene: 5. This CDR3 has 14 amino acids. CDR3: CASSLGLLAGVQYF. CDR3 in DNA: TGTGCCAGCAGCTTAGGGTTACTAGCGGGGGTGCAGTACTTC.

This chain connects TRBV12-3 or TRBV12-4 to TRBJ2-7, with D perhaps TRBD2 (6 bases). With the DNA end fitting TRBJ2-5 better, the J assignment may be wrong. The CDR3 has 15 amino acids. The CDR3 spells CASSRGDLGGETQYF. Here the CDR3 DNA reads TGTGCCAGCAGCCGCGGGGACCTTGGGGGAGAGACCCAGTACTTC.

V and J are TRBV24-1 and TRBJ2-7, with D maybe TRBD2 (6 bases). The better agreement between TRBJ2-5 and the DNA end casts doubt on the J call. The germline CDR1 and CDR2 sequences are KGHDR and SFDVKD. The CDR3 contains 12 residues. CDR3 coding DNA: TGTGCCACCAGTGATATGCGGGGGACCCAGTACTTC. It yields the protein CATSDMRGTQYF.

The chain carries TRBV6-2 or TRBV6-3 and TRBJ1-5; 7 bases fit TRBD1. J was trimmed by 6 bases and V by 2 bases; bases with no gene match: 7. The CDR3 has 15 residues. Germline V lookup: CDR1 MNHEY, CDR2 SVGEGT. The CDR3 here is CASSYEGTVGQPQHF. In nucleotides, the CDR3 is TGTGCCAGCAGTTACGAAGGGACAGTCGGTCAGCCCCAGCATTTT.

The CDR3 nucleotides are TGCAGTGCTAGTAGACAGCCGTGGGCCTATGGCTACACCTTC. Encoded protein: CSASRQPWAYGYTF. This sequence joins TRBV20-1 and TRBJ1-2; D might be TRBD1 (5 bases). The ends were cut back, 3 bases at V and 4 bases at J, with 15 bases in the middle. Looked up from germline, CDR1 is DFQATT and CDR2 is SNEGSKA (reference sequence). This CDR3 has 14 amino acids.

The chain joins TRBV25-1 to TRBJ2-1; TRBD2 might be the D (5 bases). The germline CDR1 and CDR2 sequences are MGHDK and SYGVNS. Trimming pared 0 bases from V and 9 bases from J, leaving 15 bases between. CDR3 size: 15 residues. Written as DNA, the CDR3 is TGTGCCAGCAGTGAATACAACAAAGAGGGATGTGAGCAGTTCTTC. It codes for CASSEYNKEGCEQFF.

CDR3 sequence reads: CASSPVVAGGQYNEQFF. CDR3 bases: TGCGCCAGCAGCCCGGTAGTAGCGGGGGGCCAATACAATGAGCAGTTCTTC. V is TRBV5-1 and J is TRBJ2-1; TRBD2 agrees at 10 bases. The CDR3 spans 17 residues. Germline V CDR1 and CDR2: SGHRS, YFSETQ. Trimming cost V 4 bases and J 4 bases; bases outside gene matches: 11.

The chain combines TRBV4-1 with TRBJ2-5; the D is unclear. Germline V gives CDR1 MGHRA, CDR2 YSYEKL. V gave up 2 bases and J gave up 4 bases, with 14 bases separating them. This CDR3 has 15 residues. CDR3 protein: CASSQYRGGLETQYF. CDR3 DNA sequence: TGCGCCAGCAGCCAATACAGAGGTGGGCTAGAGACCCAGTACTTC.

The J gene is TRBJ2-1, the V gene TRBV4-3, with D possibly being TRBD1 or TRBD2 (5 bases each). From germline, CDR1 is LGHNA and CDR2 YSLEER. The V end lost 0 bases, the J end lost 4 bases, and 13 bases lay between the germline ends. CDR3 size: 16 residues. CDR3 coding DNA: TGCGCCAGCAGCCAAGATGGGACCGGGAAATACAATGAGCAGTTCTTC. As protein: CASSQDGTGKYNEQFF.

The rearrangement links TRBV27 to TRBJ2-2, with 12 positions matching TRBD2. V dropped 6 bases and J dropped 4; count of bases not matched to a gene: 9. CDR3 length: 17 amino acids. Germline-derived CDR1 and CDR2 are MNHEY and SMNVEV (reference sequence). The CDR3 region is CASRGLAGGRVTGELFF. CDR3 coding DNA: TGTGCCAGCAGGGGCCTAGCGGGGGGGCGAGTCACCGGGGAGCTGTTTTTT.

The chain couples TRBV7-9 to TRBJ2-5; 7 bases agree with TRBD1. Looked up from germline, CDR1 is SEHNR and CDR2 is FQNEAQ (reference sequence). Trimming cost V 5 bases and J 2 bases; bases outside gene matches: 11. The CDR3 extends over 16 amino acids. CDR3 amino acids: CASSIWGQGVQETQYF. The CDR3 bases are TGTGCCAGCAGCATTTGGGGGCAGGGGGTACAAGAGACCCAGTACTTC.

The V gene is TRBV29-1, the J gene TRBJ2-4; 11 nucleotides align to TRBD1. The J segment lost 13 bases and the V segment lost 6 bases, leaving 14 bases of the junction unmatched. The CDR3 loop spans 14 amino acids. CDR1 and CDR2 from the germline V gene are SQVTM and ANQGSEA. Here the CDR3 DNA reads TGCAGCGTCCTAGGACAGGGGGCTCAGAATGAGCAGTACTTC. This gives the protein CSVLGQGAQNEQYF.

The gene calls are TRBV7-6 and TRBJ2-1; D unclear. Germline V lookup: CDR1 SGHVS, CDR2 FNYEAQ. The CDR3 is 14 residues long. V was cut by 5 bases and J by 8 bases, with 16 bases left in between. CDR3 amino acids: CASSLRGSFDEQFF. The CDR3 DNA reads as TGTGCCAGCAGCCTACGCGGTTCCTTCGATGAGCAGTTCTTC.

The J gene is TRBJ1-2, the V gene TRBV3-1; D is unclear. CDR1 and CDR2 (germline): LGHDT, YNNKEL (reference sequence). The V end was cut by 0 bases, the J end by 5 bases, with 13 bases between. The CDR3 is 15 amino acids. In DNA, the CDR3 is TGTGCCAGCAGCCAAGACCGGCGGCCGACATATGGCTACACCTTC. Its protein product is CASSQDRRPTYGYTF.

The genes are TRBV29-1 and TRBJ2-3; D not certain. The CDR3 spans 15 residues. Germline V gives CDR1 SQVTM, CDR2 ANQGSEA. The V end was cut by 0 bases, the J end by 0 bases, with 10 bases between. This CDR3 is CSVEDLNSSTDTQYF. CDR3 in DNA: TGCAGCGTTGAAGATTTAAACAGCAGCACAGATACGCAGTATTTT.

The chain combines TRBV5-1 with TRBJ1-4, with D possibly matching TRBD1 (5 bases). Germline CDR1 reads SGHRS; CDR2 reads YFSETQ. The CDR3 has 16 amino acids. Trimming took off 1 base at V and 8 bases at J, with 18 bases between the two ends. CDR3: CASSLKGDSPKEKLFF. CDR3 bases: TGCGCCAGCAGCTTGAAAGGTGACAGTCCGAAGGAAAAACTGTTTTTT. The variable domain in full, with the rest retrieved from reference TRBV5-1 and TRBJ1-4, is KAGVTQTPRYLIKTRGQQVTLSCSPISGHRSVSWYQQTPGQGLQFLFEYFSETQRNKGNFPGRFSGRQFSNSRSEMNVSTLELGDSALYLCASSLKGDSPKEKLFFGSGTQLSVL.